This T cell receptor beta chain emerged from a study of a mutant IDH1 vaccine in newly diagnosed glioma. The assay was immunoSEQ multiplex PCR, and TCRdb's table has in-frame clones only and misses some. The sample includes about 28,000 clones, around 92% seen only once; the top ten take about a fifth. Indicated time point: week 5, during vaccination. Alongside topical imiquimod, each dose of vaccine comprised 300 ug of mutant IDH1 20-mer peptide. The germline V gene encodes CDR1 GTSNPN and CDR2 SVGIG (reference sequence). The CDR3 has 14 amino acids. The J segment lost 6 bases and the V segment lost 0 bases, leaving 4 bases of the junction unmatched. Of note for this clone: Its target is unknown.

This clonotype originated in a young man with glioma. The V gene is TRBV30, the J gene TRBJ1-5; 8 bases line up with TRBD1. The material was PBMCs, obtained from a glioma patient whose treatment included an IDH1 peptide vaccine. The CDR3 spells CAWSVIQGAQPQHF. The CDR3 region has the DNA TGTGCCTGGAGTGTAATCCAGGGGGCTCAGCCCCAGCATTTT.